The clone carrying this TCR beta chain was seen a few times. The antigen remains undetermined. For TCRbeta, the library was prepared with unique molecular identifiers. MiXCR, run by TCRdb on the PCR reads, gives a single entry per CDR3 protein. The data show about 90,000 distinct CDR3 sequences, about a sixth seen once. This record belongs to a study of T-cell reconstitution after alpha-beta-depleted transplantation in children. Study-level points and caveats: At one year after transplant, newly produced T cells mostly accounted for T-cell counts and diversity. Surviving recipient cells, namely T cells and thymic progenitors, were the source of high day-60 TCRbeta diversity in some patients. Expanded graft clones numbering several hundred reportedly gave rise to alpha-beta T cells about two months after transplant.

This CDR3 spans 15 amino acids. V shed 6 bases and J 2 bases; nucleotides not matched to a gene: 4. Germline CDR1 is MDHEN and CDR2 is SYDVKM. This chain uses TRBV28 with TRBJ2-3, with 11 bases lining up with TRBD2. Sequences were derived from PBMCs, mostly from graft donor cells, sampled 180 days after TCRalphabeta/CD19-depleted stem cell transplant. The receptor's source is a male patient under 10 years old who had a stem cell transplant for acute lymphoblastic leukemia, so the T cells may come from the graft donor. CDR3 sequence reads: CASSPSGRNTDTQYF. The CDR3 DNA reads as TGTGCCAGCAGCCCTAGCGGGAGGAACACAGATACGCAGTATTTT.